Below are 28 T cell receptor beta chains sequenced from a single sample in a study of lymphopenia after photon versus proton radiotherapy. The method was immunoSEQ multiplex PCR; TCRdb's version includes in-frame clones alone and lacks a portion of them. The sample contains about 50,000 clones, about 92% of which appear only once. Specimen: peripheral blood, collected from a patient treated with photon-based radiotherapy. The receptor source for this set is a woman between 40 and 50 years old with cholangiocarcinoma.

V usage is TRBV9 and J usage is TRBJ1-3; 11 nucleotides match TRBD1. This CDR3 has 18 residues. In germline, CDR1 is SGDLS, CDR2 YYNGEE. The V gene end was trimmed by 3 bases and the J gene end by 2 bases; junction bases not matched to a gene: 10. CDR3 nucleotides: TGTGCCAGCAGCGCCAGCGGGACAGGGGGACCGACTGGAAACACCATATATTTT. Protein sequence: CASSASGTGGPTGNTIYF.

Here the CDR3 reads CASSGAPERDTQYF. CDR3 DNA sequence: TGTGCCAGCAGCGGGGCGCCCGAGAGAGATACGCAGTATTTT. The V gene is TRBV5-4, the J gene TRBJ2-3, with D possibly being TRBD1 (5 bases). CDR1 SGHNT and CDR2 YYREEE come from the germline V gene (reference sequence). The CDR3 sequence is 14 residues long. Trimming pared 4 bases from V and 5 bases from J, leaving 14 bases between.

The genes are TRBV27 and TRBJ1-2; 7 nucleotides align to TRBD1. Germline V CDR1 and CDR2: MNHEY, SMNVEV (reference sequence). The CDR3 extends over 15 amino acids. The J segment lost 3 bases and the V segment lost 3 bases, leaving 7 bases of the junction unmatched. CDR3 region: CASSLARGNHYGYTF. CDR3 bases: TGTGCCAGCAGTTTGGCCAGGGGGAATCACTATGGCTACACCTTC.

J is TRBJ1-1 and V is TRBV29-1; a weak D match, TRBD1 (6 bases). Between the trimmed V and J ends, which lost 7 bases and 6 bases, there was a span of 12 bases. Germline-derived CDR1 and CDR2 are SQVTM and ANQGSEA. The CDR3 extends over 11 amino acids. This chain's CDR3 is CSGKDSSEAFF. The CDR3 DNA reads TGCAGCGGCAAGGACAGTTCTGAAGCTTTCTTT. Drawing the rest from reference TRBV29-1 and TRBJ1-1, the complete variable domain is SAVISQKPSRDICQRGTSLTIQCQVDSQVTMMFWYRQQPGQSLTLIATANQGSEATYESGFVIDKFPISRPNLTFSTLTVSNMSPEDSSIYLCSGKDSSEAFFGQGTRLTVV.

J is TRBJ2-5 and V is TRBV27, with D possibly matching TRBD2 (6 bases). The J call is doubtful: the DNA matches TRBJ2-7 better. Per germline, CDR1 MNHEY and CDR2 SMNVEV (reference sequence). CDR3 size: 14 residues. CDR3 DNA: TGTGCCAGCAGTTTATGGGGCGGGGACTACGAGCAGTACTTC. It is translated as CASSLWGGDYEQYF.

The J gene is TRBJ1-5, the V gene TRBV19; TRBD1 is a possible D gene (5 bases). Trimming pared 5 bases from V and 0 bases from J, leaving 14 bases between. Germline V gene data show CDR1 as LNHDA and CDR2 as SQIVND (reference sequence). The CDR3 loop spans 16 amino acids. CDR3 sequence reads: CASSATVINSNQPQHF. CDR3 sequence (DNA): TGTGCCAGTAGTGCGACAGTGATCAATAGCAATCAGCCCCAGCATTTT.

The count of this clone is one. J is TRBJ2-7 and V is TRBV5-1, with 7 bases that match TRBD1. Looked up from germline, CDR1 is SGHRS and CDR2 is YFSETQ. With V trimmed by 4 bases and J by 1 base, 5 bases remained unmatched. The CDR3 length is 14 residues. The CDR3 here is CASSPTGQSYEQYF. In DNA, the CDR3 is TGCGCCAGCAGCCCCACGGGACAGTCCTACGAGCAGTACTTC.

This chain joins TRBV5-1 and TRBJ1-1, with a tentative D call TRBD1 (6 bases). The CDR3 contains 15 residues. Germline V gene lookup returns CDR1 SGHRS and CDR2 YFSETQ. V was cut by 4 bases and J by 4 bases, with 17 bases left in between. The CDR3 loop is CASSLSGAGSTEAFF. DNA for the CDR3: TGCGCCAGCAGCCTCTCGGGGGCTGGGAGCACTGAAGCTTTCTTT.

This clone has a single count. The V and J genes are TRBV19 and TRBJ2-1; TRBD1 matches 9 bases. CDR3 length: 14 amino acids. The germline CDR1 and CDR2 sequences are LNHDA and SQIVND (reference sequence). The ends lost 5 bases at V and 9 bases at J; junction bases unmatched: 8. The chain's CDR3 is CASSWDRVKSEQFF. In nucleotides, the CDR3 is TGTGCCAGTAGTTGGGACAGGGTAAAGAGTGAGCAGTTCTTC. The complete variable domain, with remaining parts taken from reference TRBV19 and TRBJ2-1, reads DGGITQSPKYLFRKEGQNVTLSCEQNLNHDAMYWYRQDPGQGLRLIYYSQIVNDFQKGDIAEGYSVSREKKESFPLTVTSAQKNPTAFYLCASSWDRVKSEQFFGPGTRLTVL.

The CDR3 region has the DNA TGCAGCGTTCAGCGCGGTCCTAACTATGGCTACACCTTC. Translation gives CSVQRGPNYGYTF. The chain employs TRBV29-1 and TRBJ1-2; no clear D gene. Germline V gene sequence: CDR1 SQVTM, CDR2 ANQGSEA. V was clipped by 5 bases and J by 0 bases, with 10 bases between them. The CDR3 consists of 13 residues. Full variable domain (rest looked up from reference TRBV29-1 and TRBJ1-2): SAVISQKPSRDICQRGTSLTIQCQVDSQVTMMFWYRQQPGQSLTLIATANQGSEATYESGFVIDKFPISRPNLTFSTLTVSNMSPEDSSIYLCSVQRGPNYGYTFGSGTRLTVV.

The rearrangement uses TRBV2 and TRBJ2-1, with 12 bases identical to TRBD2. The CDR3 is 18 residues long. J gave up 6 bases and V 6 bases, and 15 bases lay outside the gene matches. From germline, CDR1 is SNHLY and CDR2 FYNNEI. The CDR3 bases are TGTGCCAGCAGCCCCCTAGCGGGAGGGCCCAAACCGATCAATGAGCAGTTCTTC. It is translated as CASSPLAGGPKPINEQFF.

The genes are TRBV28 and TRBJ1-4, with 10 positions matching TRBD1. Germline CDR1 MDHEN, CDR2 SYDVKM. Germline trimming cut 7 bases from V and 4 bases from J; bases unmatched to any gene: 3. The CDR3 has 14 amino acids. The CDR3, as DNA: TGTGCCAGCAACTGGGACAGGGGTAATGAAAAACTGTTTTTT. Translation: CASNWDRGNEKLFF.

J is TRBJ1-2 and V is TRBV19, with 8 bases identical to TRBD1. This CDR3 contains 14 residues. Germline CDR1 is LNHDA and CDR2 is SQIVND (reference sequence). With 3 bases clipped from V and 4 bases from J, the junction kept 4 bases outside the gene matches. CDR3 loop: CASSMQGASYGYTF. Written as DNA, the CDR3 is TGTGCCAGTAGTATGCAGGGGGCGAGCTATGGCTACACCTTC. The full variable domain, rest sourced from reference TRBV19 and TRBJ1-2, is DGGITQSPKYLFRKEGQNVTLSCEQNLNHDAMYWYRQDPGQGLRLIYYSQIVNDFQKGDIAEGYSVSREKKESFPLTVTSAQKNPTAFYLCASSMQGASYGYTFGSGTRLTVV.

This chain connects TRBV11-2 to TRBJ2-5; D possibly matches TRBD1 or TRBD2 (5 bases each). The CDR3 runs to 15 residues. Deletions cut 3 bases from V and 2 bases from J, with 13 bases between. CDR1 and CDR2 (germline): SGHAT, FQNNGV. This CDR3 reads CASSFDRGRQETQYF. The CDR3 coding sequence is TGTGCCAGCAGCTTCGACCGGGGCAGGCAAGAGACCCAGTACTTC. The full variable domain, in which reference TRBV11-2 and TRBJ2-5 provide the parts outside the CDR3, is EAGVAQSPRYKIIEKRQSVAFWCNPISGHATLYWYQQILGQGPKLLIQFQNNGVVDDSQLPKDRFSAERLKGVDSTLKIQPAKLEDSAVYLCASSFDRGRQETQYFGPGTRLLVL.

CDR3 amino acids: CASSQKGAHIEAFF. CDR3 coding DNA: TGCGCCAGCAGCCAAAAAGGAGCACACATTGAAGCTTTCTTT. This chain links TRBV4-3 with TRBJ1-1; D uncertain. V gave up 2 bases and J gave up 7 bases, with 14 bases separating them. Germline V gene sequence: CDR1 LGHNA, CDR2 YSLEER. CDR3 length: 14 residues.

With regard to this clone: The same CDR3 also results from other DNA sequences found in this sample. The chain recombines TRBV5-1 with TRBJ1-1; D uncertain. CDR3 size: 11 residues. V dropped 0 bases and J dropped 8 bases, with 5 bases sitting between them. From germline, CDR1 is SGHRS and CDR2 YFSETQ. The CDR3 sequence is CASSLGREAFF. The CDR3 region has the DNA TGCGCCAGCAGCTTGGGACGGGAAGCTTTCTTT.

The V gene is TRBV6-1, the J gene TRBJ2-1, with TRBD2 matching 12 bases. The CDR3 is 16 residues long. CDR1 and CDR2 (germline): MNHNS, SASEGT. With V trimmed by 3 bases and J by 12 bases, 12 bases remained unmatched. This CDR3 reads CASSEGRLAGVKRQFF. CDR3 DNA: TGTGCCAGCAGTGAGGGCCGACTAGCGGGAGTAAAAAGGCAGTTCTTC.

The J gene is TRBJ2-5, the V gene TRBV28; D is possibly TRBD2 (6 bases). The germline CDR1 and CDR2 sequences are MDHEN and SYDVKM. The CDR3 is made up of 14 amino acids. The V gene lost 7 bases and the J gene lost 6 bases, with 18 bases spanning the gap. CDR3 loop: CASNGAVGGKTQYF. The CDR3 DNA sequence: TGTGCCAGCAATGGGGCGGTGGGGGGAAAGACCCAGTACTTC.

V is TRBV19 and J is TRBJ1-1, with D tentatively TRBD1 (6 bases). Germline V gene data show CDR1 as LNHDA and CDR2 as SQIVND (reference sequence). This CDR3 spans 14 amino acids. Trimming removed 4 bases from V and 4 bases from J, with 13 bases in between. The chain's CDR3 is CASSTTQGVTEAFF. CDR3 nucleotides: TGTGCCAGTAGTACCACACAGGGAGTCACTGAAGCTTTCTTT.

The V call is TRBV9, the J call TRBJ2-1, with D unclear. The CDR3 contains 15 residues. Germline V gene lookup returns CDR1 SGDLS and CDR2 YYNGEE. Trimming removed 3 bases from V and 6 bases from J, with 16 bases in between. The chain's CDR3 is CASSASGTILNEQFF. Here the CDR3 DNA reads TGTGCCAGCAGCGCATCGGGCACCATACTCAATGAGCAGTTCTTC.

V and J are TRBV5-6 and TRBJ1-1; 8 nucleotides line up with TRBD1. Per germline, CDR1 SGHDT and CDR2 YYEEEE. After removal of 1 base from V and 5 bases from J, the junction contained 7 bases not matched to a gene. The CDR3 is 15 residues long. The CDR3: CASSLKDREWTEAFF. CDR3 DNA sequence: TGTGCCAGCAGCTTGAAGGACAGGGAATGGACTGAAGCTTTCTTT.

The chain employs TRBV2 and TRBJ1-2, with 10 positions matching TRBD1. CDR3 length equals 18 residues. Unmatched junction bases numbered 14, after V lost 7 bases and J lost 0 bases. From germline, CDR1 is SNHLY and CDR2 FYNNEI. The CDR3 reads CASTPSGGTGDPNYGYTF. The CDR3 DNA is TGTGCCAGCACCCCCTCCGGAGGGACAGGGGACCCTAACTATGGCTACACCTTC.

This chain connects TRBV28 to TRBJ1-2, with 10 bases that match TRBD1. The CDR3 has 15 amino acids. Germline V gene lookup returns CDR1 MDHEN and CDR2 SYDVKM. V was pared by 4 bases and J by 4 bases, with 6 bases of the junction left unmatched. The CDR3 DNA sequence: TGTGCCAGCAGTTCGTCCCGGGACAGGGGCTATGGCTACACCTTC. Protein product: CASSSSRDRGYGYTF.

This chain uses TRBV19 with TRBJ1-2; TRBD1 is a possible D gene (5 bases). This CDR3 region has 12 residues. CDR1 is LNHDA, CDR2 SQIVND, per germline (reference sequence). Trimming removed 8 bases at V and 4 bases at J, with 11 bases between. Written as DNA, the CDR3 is TGTGCCAGTCTTTCTGGGGGCTATGGCTACACCTTC. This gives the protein CASLSGGYGYTF.

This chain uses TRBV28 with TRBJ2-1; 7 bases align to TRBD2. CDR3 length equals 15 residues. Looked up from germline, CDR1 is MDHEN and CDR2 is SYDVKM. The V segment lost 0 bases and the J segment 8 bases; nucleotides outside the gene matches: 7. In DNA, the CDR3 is TGTGCCAGCAGTTTATGGACGACTAGCATTCATGAGCAGTTCTTC. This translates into CASSLWTTSIHEQFF.

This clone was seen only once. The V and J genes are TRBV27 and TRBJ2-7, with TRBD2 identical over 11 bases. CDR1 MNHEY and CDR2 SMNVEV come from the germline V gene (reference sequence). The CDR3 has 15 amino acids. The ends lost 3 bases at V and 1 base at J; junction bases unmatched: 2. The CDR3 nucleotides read TGTGCCAGCAGTTTTCGACTAGCGGGATCCTACGAGCAGTACTTC. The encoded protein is CASSFRLAGSYEQYF.

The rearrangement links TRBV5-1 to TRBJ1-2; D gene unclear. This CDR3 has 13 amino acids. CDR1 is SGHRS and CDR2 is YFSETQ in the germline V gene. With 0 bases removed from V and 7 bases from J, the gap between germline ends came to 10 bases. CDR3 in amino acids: CASSLDGPGGYTF. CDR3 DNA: TGCGCCAGCAGCTTGGATGGCCCGGGTGGCTACACCTTC.

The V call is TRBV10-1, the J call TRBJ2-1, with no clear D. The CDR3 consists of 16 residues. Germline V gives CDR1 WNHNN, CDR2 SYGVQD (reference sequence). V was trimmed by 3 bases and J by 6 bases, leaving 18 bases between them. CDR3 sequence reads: CASSDVSLPPRNEQFF. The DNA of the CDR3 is TGCGCCAGCAGTGATGTCTCCCTACCCCCGCGCAATGAGCAGTTCTTC.